This TCR beta chain was identified in a study of identical twins listed by TCRdb under 2016. About the study as a whole: To test whether fetal clonotypes persist, this study deep-sequenced TCR alpha and beta repertoires from monozygotic twins, from unrelated adults of various ages, and from cord blood. To rule out contamination, the twin experiments were replicated at different times with different library preparation protocols.

Receptor libraries were prepared by 5' RACE. The instrument was an Illumina HiSeq 2000. A universal primer binding site was added through template switching, and the final cDNA carried a unique molecular identifier so that TCR cDNA molecules could be counted accurately. Specific primers in the conserved constant-segment region were used to synthesize first-strand cDNA for the TCR alpha and beta chains. To control for contamination, every cDNA library carried two barcodes: a SMART-Mk sample barcode plus Illumina barcodes. TruSeq adapter sequences along with Illumina sample barcodes were introduced in two successive PCR steps. TCR alpha and beta cDNA libraries were sequenced on the Illumina HiSeq platform with custom primers. As for the authors' bioinformatics: Unique molecular identifiers were extracted from raw reads with MiGEC, and CDR3 positions were determined with MiXCR. Recombination models were inferred per individual with the repgenHMM and IGoR tools using an EM algorithm. Shared clonotype analysis was performed with the tcR package in R, normalizing sharing by the product of cloneset sizes. Out-of-frame nonproductive sequences were analyzed to study raw recombination free of thymic and clonal selection effects. The public reads were quality trimmed at Q25 with fastp and then assembled into clones with MiXCR by TCRdb, keeping productive beta chains. A single entry per CDR3 protein holds the most common genes and DNA from its merged rows. V and J calls and clone size were set by TCRdb, not the authors. This sample is represented by 450,000 to 650,000 distinct CDR3 sequences; around 15% of them were singletons. In total, the top ten clones hold 0.44% of the sample.

This clonotype was seen at least ten times. This clone's antigen is unknown. No qualities accompany the bases; no much larger clone lies one base away. Every donor was a healthy Caucasian. Three pairs of female monozygotic twins, all aged roughly 18 to 29 years, made up the twin cohort. CD4+ and CD8+ T cell populations were isolated with positive isolation kits from Invitrogen. General study outcomes and caveats: Conclusions relied on cross-sectional statistical analysis, since the same donors could not be followed over many years. Invariant T cells such as MAIT and iNKT could partly confound zero-insertion analyses, although diverse VJ usage argued against such confounding for most clonotypes. Out-of-frame TCR alpha sharing in monozygotic twins was systematically underestimated by recombination models, whereas sharing between unrelated individuals was in agreement with the recombination models. A weaker excess of twin sharing was found in beta out-of-frame sequences because the signal-to-noise ratio was lowered by fewer shared sequences. Out-of-frame TCR alpha sequences shared between twins showed an excess of low generation-probability sequences compared with coincidental sharing between unrelated individuals. Abundant cord blood beta clonotypes had fewer insertions, young adult naive repertoires showed a similar but weaker trend, and memory repertoires showed no such trend.

These data also featured in a second study, about yellow fever vaccine responses in identical twins. Per that second paper: The T cell response to vaccination in identical twins was reported by the authors to appear partly convergent and partly personalized. In the study, vaccine-responding T cell clones were precisely tracked in identical twins.

The sample was CD4+ T cells sorted from blood. This TCR derives from a woman between 18 and 29 years old in good health.

In nucleotide form, the sequence is TGTGCCAGCAGCTCGACATTTCAAGAGACCCAGTACTTC. It translates as CASSSTFQETQYF. This chain is built from TRBV11-2 and TRBJ2-5; the D gene is unclear. Cut back by 4 bases and 2 bases, the V and J ends lie 8 bases apart. Spanning cysteine to phenylalanine, the CDR3 consists of 13 amino acids. Just the 39-base CDR3 DNA is kept, in frame starting at base 1. The germline V gene yields SGHAT for CDR1 and FQNNGV for CDR2.